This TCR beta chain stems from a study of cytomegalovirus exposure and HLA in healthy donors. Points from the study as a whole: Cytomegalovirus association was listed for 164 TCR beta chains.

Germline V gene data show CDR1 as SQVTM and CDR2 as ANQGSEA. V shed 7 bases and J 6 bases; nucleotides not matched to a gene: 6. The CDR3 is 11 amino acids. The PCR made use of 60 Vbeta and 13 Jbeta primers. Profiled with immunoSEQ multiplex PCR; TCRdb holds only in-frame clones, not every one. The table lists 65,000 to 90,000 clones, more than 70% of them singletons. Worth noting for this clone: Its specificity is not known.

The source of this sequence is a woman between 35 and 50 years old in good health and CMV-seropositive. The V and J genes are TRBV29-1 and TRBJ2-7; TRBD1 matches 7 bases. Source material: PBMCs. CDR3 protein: CSADRAGEQYF. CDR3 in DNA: TGCAGCGCCGACAGGGCCGGCGAGCAGTACTTC.